Reported below is one T cell receptor (beta chain). The data are from a study of blood T cell repertoires in COVID-19. The data were produced by immunoSEQ multiplex PCR, yet TCRdb's version contains in-frame clones alone and is incomplete. The data contain 150,000 to 200,000 clones, approximately 82% of them singletons. This receptor was identified in a woman at least 80 years old with acute or convalescent COVID-19. Sequencing used peripheral blood.

CDR3 amino acids: CASSDQPGTGGYFYGYTF. The CDR3 DNA is TGTGCCAGCAGTGACCAGCCAGGGACAGGGGGCTATTTCTATGGCTACACCTTC. This rearrangement joins TRBV6-4 to TRBJ1-2, with 12 bases identical to TRBD1. CDR3 length equals 18 residues. The ends lost 2 bases at V and 4 bases at J; junction bases unmatched: 11. The germline gives CDR1 MRHNA, CDR2 SNTAGT.